The 31 T cell receptor beta chains below all came from one sample that was sequenced in a study of T cells in Graves' hyperthyroidism and ophthalmopathy. Researchers took RNA transcripts and amplified the TCR beta CDR3 regions from them. Initially, a first-round RT-PCR of the TCR CDR3 employed the HTBI primer set. TCRdb called the multiplex PCR reads again in MiXCR, with one record for every CDR3 protein. Among about 200,000 distinct CDR3 sequences listed, about a sixth were seen once. Sequencing was performed on blood. Every receptor here comes from a woman between 45 and 60 years old with Graves' hyperthyroidism.

This clonotype has a count of ten or more. The chain couples TRBV6-1 to TRBJ1-5; 10 bases are a match to TRBD1. CDR3 size: 14 residues. Germline V gene lookup returns CDR1 MNHNS and CDR2 SASEGT. Trimming removed 4 bases from V and 7 bases from J; junction bases left unmatched: 4. CDR3 DNA sequence: TGTGCCAGCAGTGGGACAGGGGGACTGCAGCCCCAGCATTTT. It yields the protein CASSGTGGLQPQHF.

In its sample, this clonotype was seen many times. V usage is TRBV7-2 and J usage is TRBJ2-1; 7 bases map to TRBD2. CDR1 SGHTA and CDR2 FQGNSA come from the germline V gene. V trimming: 5 bases; J trimming: 4 bases; junction bases outside the gene matches: 8. CDR3 size: 15 residues. CDR3 nucleotide sequence: TGTGCCAGCAGCAGTAGCGGGTCCGGATACAATGAGCAGTTCTTC. This sequence encodes CASSSSGSGYNEQFF.

The chain uses TRBV19 and TRBJ1-6; TRBD1 aligns across 7 bases. The CDR3 is 14 amino acids. With V trimmed by 6 bases and J by 10 bases, 9 bases remained unmatched. Germline lookup yields CDR1 LNHDA and CDR2 SQIVND (reference sequence). The DNA for the CDR3 is TGTGCCAGTAGGCAGATAACAGGGGACTCACCCCTCCACTTT. Protein sequence: CASRQITGDSPLHF.

The CDR3 DNA sequence: TGTGCCTGGATAGGGACGATCTCTGGGGCCAACGTCCTGACTTTC. This sequence encodes CAWIGTISGANVLTF. V gene TRBV30 combines with J gene TRBJ2-6; D possibly uses TRBD1 or TRBD2 (5 bases each). V was trimmed by 4 bases and J by 0 bases, leaving 10 bases between them. Germline CDR1 and CDR2: GTSNPN and SVGIG (reference sequence). This CDR3 contains 15 residues.

Worth noting for this clonotype: Compared with germline, one end of the junction differs, possibly owing to a read error. CDR3 amino acids: CASPPRGDRGSQPQHF. The CDR3 bases are TGTGCCAGCCCACCACGAGGGGACAGGGGGTCTCAGCCCCAGCATTTT. The rearrangement uses TRBV18 and TRBJ1-5; 11 bases align to TRBD1. The CDR3 covers 16 residues. Germline lookup yields CDR1 KGHSH and CDR2 LQKENI. Combining the CDR3 with reference TRBV18 and TRBJ1-5 gives the whole variable domain NAGVMQNPRHLVRRRGQEARLRCSPMKGHSHVYWYRQLPEEGLKFMVYLQKENIIDESGMPKERFSAEFPKEGPSILRIQQVVRGDSAAYFCASPPRGDRGSQPQHFGDGTRLSIL.

In regard to this clonotype: A much larger clone differs by one base, so this may be a read error. The missing conserved phenylalanine or tryptophan at the end of this CDR3 makes a read error likely. The J gene is TRBJ1-1, the V gene TRBV29-1; D gene uncertain. V was cut by 6 bases and J by 5 bases, with 10 bases left in between. CDR1 is SQVTM and CDR2 is ANQGSEA in the germline V gene. CDR3 length equals 11 residues. In nucleotides, the CDR3 is TGCAGCGTGCTTATGGGAACTGAAGCTTTCCTT. Its protein product is CSVLMGTEAFL.

Many counts were recorded for this clonotype. The rearrangement links TRBV29-1 to TRBJ2-1; no definite D call. The V and J ends lost 6 bases and 6 bases respectively, with 24 bases between them. This CDR3 has 16 amino acids. The germline gives CDR1 SQVTM, CDR2 ANQGSEA. The DNA of the CDR3 is TGCAGCGTCGCCTCGGATCGGACGGTCCTGGGCAATGAGCAGTTCTTC. Protein: CSVASDRTVLGNEQFF.

V is TRBV7-9 and J is TRBJ2-7; 13 nucleotides align to TRBD2. Trimming at V came to 5 bases and at J to 7 bases, leaving 8 bases not matched to a gene. This CDR3 region has 15 residues. Germline V gene data show CDR1 as SEHNR and CDR2 as FQNEAQ (reference sequence). For the CDR3, the DNA is TGTGCCAGCAGCCTCTTCGGACTAGCGGGAGCTGAGCAGTACTTC. This sequence encodes CASSLFGLAGAEQYF.

This clonotype was recorded many times. CDR3 DNA sequence: TGTGCCAGCAGTGAATCTTTTGGACAGGACGTTCAACAGGACTCCTACAATGAGCAGTTCTTC. It is translated as CASSESFGQDVQQDSYNEQFF. This chain uses TRBV25-1 with TRBJ2-1; 7 positions agree with TRBD1. The CDR3 totals 21 residues. Germline trimming cut 1 base from V and 0 bases from J; bases unmatched to any gene: 18. CDR1 is MGHDK, CDR2 SYGVNS, per germline.

The chain joins TRBV28 to TRBJ2-5, with 7 nucleotides matching TRBD1. Per the germline V gene, CDR1 is MDHEN and CDR2 is SYDVKM. This CDR3 spans 14 amino acids. The J segment lost 2 bases and the V segment lost 5 bases, leaving 5 bases of the junction unmatched. The DNA for the CDR3 is TGTGCCAGCAGTCCAACAGGGGTACAAGAGACCCAGTACTTC. Protein product: CASSPTGVQETQYF.

This clonotype was picked up a small number of times. The DNA of the CDR3 is TGTGCCACCAGTGATCCAGGGTTGAACACTGAAGCTTTCTTT. This gives the protein CATSDPGLNTEAFF. The chain recombines TRBV24-1 with TRBJ1-1; D might be TRBD1 (5 bases). CDR1 is KGHDR, CDR2 SFDVKD, per germline. The CDR3 contains 14 residues. V shed 3 bases and J shed 0 bases, with 7 bases lying between them.

This clonotype was detected ten times or more. The V call is TRBV11-3, the J call TRBJ2-1; 9 bases are shared with TRBD2. This CDR3 has 17 amino acids. V was clipped by 0 bases and J by 4 bases; unmatched bases: 7. Germline V gene data show CDR1 as SGHNT and CDR2 as YENEEA. The CDR3 coding sequence is TGTGCCAGCAGCTTAGAATCTGGACTAGCGACTTACAATGAGCAGTTCTTC. It yields the protein CASSLESGLATYNEQFF.

In this sample, this clonotype turned up many times. The V and J genes are TRBV20-1 and TRBJ1-6; 9 bases match TRBD1. V gave up 4 bases and J gave up 10 bases; unmatched junction bases: 11. Per germline, CDR1 DFQATT and CDR2 SNEGSKA (reference sequence). The length of the CDR3 is 15 residues. The CDR3 DNA follows: TGCAGTGCTACCCCTCGGACAGGGGAGGGATCACCCCTCCACTTT. Translated, it gives CSATPRTGEGSPLHF.

This clonotype appeared many times. This chain uses TRBV28 with TRBJ1-5; D call uncertain. Trimming pared 4 bases from V and 4 bases from J, leaving 17 bases between. CDR3 length: 16 residues. From germline, CDR1 is MDHEN and CDR2 SYDVKM. This chain's CDR3 is CASSSDPLATNQPQHF. The CDR3 coding sequence is TGTGCCAGCAGTTCCGATCCCTTGGCGACAAATCAGCCCCAGCATTTT.

Only one count was recorded for this clonotype. This could be a read error, since a much larger clone is one nucleotide away. The CDR3 DNA is TGTGCCAGCTCCCCCCGACGGAGGGATGAAAAACTGGTTTTT. Encoded protein: CASSPRRRDEKLVF. V is TRBV18 and J is TRBJ1-4; D not certain. CDR1 is KGHSH and CDR2 is LQKENI in the germline V gene. This CDR3 spans 14 amino acids.

This clonotype was picked up many times. The chain links TRBV10-1 to TRBJ1-1; D unclear. The germline V gene has CDR1 WNHNN and CDR2 SYGVQD (reference sequence). The CDR3 sequence is 13 residues long. V dropped 11 bases and J dropped 0 bases, with 13 bases sitting between them. The CDR3 coding sequence is TGCGCCCACCAGTGGCACTTGAACACTGAAGCTTTCTTT. It codes for CAHQWHLNTEAFF.

This clonotype was counted between two and nine times. V usage is TRBV5-1 and J usage is TRBJ2-4; D possibly corresponds to TRBD2 (5 bases). CDR1 SGHRS and CDR2 YFSETQ come from the germline V gene. Trimming left V 7 bases short and J 0 bases short, with 17 bases between. The CDR3 is made up of 16 amino acids. The CDR3 DNA reads as TGCGCCAGCGCCCCAGAGGGAAACCTAGCCAAAAACATTCAGTACTTC. Protein sequence: CASAPEGNLAKNIQYF.

This chain connects TRBV14 to TRBJ2-7; 7 bases are a match to TRBD1. J was trimmed by 5 bases and V by 0 bases; bases with no gene match: 1. This CDR3 has 13 residues. From germline, CDR1 is SGHDN and CDR2 FVKESK. DNA for the CDR3: TGTGCCAGCAGCCAAGATGACAGGGACGAGCAGTACTTC. Translated: CASSQDDRDEQYF.

The chain couples TRBV7-9 to TRBJ1-1; D possibly corresponds to TRBD1 (5 bases). V lost 2 bases to trimming and J lost 8 bases, with 12 bases between them. This CDR3 is built from 13 residues. Germline lookup yields CDR1 SEHNR and CDR2 FQNEAQ (reference sequence). The DNA of the CDR3 is TGTGCCAGCAGCTTATGGGGCCCGCAAGAAGCTTTCTTT. This encodes CASSLWGPQEAFF.

This clonotype was seen at least ten times. The chain employs TRBV7-8 and TRBJ2-1, with 7 bases that match TRBD2. The CDR3 consists of 14 residues. Germline values: CDR1 SGHVS, CDR2 FQNEAQ. The J segment lost 9 bases and the V segment lost 0 bases, leaving 5 bases of the junction unmatched. For the CDR3, the DNA is TGTGCCAGCAGCTTAGCAAGTTTAGCGGGTGAGCAGTTCTTC. Translating it yields CASSLASLAGEQFF.

J is TRBJ2-2 and V is TRBV12-3 or TRBV12-4; 9 bases align to TRBD2. The V segment lost 7 bases and the J segment 5 bases; nucleotides outside the gene matches: 14. The CDR3 extends over 17 amino acids. DNA for the CDR3: TGTGCCAGCAATCTCGGGGCGGGAGGGCTCGGAACCGGGGAGCTGTTTTTT. Its protein product is CASNLGAGGLGTGELFF.

Comments on this clonotype: Being one base from a much bigger clone, this may be a read error. The chain recombines TRBV12-3 or TRBV12-4 with TRBJ1-5; no clear D. V lost 5 bases, J lost 3 bases, and 11 bases lay in between. This CDR3 is built from 14 residues. In DNA, the CDR3 is TGTGCCAGCAGTCCCCGGGTCCTCAATCAGCCCCAGCATTTT. This translates into CASSPRVLNQPQHF.

The sample holds a few counts of this clonotype. This chain joins TRBV20-1 and TRBJ2-2, with 7 bases lining up with TRBD2. V lost 0 bases to trimming and J lost 4 bases; unmatched junction nucleotides: 8. Germline-derived CDR1 and CDR2 are DFQATT and SNEGSKA (reference sequence). This CDR3 spans 16 amino acids. The chain's CDR3 is CSARDSREGPTGELFF. CDR3 bases: TGCAGTGCTAGAGATTCGAGGGAGGGGCCCACCGGGGAGCTGTTTTTT.

The sample holds many counts of this clonotype. J is TRBJ2-7 and V is TRBV12-3 or TRBV12-4; D call uncertain. V lost 6 bases to trimming and J lost 0 bases, with 15 bases between them. This CDR3 comprises 15 residues. The CDR3 is CASRQGPFSSYEQYF. Written as DNA, the CDR3 is TGTGCCAGCAGGCAAGGGCCGTTCAGCTCCTACGAGCAGTACTTC.

This sequence joins TRBV10-3 and TRBJ2-1; D is unresolved. CDR3 length: 14 residues. From germline, CDR1 is ENHRY and CDR2 SYGVKD. V gave up 4 bases and J gave up 5 bases, with 12 bases separating them. CDR3 residues: CAISAMSANNEQFF. The CDR3 DNA sequence: TGTGCCATCAGTGCGATGTCCGCCAACAATGAGCAGTTCTTC.

The V and J genes are TRBV9 and TRBJ2-2; no firm D call. Germline V lookup: CDR1 SGDLS, CDR2 YYNGEE. Trimming took off 0 bases at V and 5 bases at J, with 2 bases between the two ends. This CDR3 is 12 amino acids long. The DNA of the CDR3 is TGTGCCAGCAGCGTAGCGACCGGGGAGCTGTTTTTT. This gives the protein CASSVATGELFF.

This clonotype was picked up many times. This rearrangement joins TRBV3-1 to TRBJ2-3; possibly TRBD2 for D (5 bases). The CDR3 spans 15 residues. The V end was cut by 1 base, the J end by 2 bases, with 10 bases between. Germline lookup yields CDR1 LGHDT and CDR2 YNNKEL (reference sequence). The CDR3 nucleotides read TGTGCCAGCAGCCAAGGGGGAGACACCACAGATACGCAGTATTTT. This sequence encodes CASSQGGDTTDTQYF.

The chain is built from TRBV3-1 and TRBJ2-2; D not certain. Trimming stripped 1 base from V and 3 bases from J, with 9 bases between. Germline CDR1 and CDR2: LGHDT and YNNKEL (reference sequence). This CDR3 region has 15 residues. This chain's CDR3 is CASSQGFGYTGELFF. The CDR3, as DNA: TGTGCCAGCAGCCAAGGCTTCGGATACACCGGGGAGCTGTTTTTT.

This clonotype appeared many times. CDR3 in amino acids: CASSLELAGGDEQYF. The CDR3 DNA follows: TGCGCCAGCAGCTTGGAACTAGCGGGAGGAGACGAGCAGTACTTC. The chain employs TRBV5-1 and TRBJ2-7; 12 bases align to TRBD2. This CDR3 region has 15 residues. With 0 bases clipped from V and 5 bases from J, the junction kept 3 bases outside the gene matches. In germline, CDR1 is SGHRS, CDR2 YFSETQ.

The gene calls are TRBV6-4 and TRBJ2-1, with TRBD2 matching 14 bases. Germline V lookup: CDR1 MRHNA, CDR2 SNTAGT. This CDR3 has 17 amino acids. Trimming at V came to 3 bases and at J to 6 bases, leaving 7 bases not matched to a gene. The CDR3 here is CASSEFAGTSGSNEQFF. The DNA for the CDR3 is TGTGCCAGCAGTGAATTCGCCGGGACTAGCGGGAGCAATGAGCAGTTCTTC.

This clonotype was picked up many times. V and J are TRBV3-1 and TRBJ2-1; D is unclear. CDR3 length: 13 amino acids. Germline V gene data show CDR1 as LGHDT and CDR2 as YNNKEL (reference sequence). V lost 2 bases to trimming and J lost 9 bases, with 11 bases between them. The CDR3 nucleotides read TGTGCCAGCAGCCAAAACCCCCACGGTGAGCAGTTCTTC. This sequence encodes CASSQNPHGEQFF.